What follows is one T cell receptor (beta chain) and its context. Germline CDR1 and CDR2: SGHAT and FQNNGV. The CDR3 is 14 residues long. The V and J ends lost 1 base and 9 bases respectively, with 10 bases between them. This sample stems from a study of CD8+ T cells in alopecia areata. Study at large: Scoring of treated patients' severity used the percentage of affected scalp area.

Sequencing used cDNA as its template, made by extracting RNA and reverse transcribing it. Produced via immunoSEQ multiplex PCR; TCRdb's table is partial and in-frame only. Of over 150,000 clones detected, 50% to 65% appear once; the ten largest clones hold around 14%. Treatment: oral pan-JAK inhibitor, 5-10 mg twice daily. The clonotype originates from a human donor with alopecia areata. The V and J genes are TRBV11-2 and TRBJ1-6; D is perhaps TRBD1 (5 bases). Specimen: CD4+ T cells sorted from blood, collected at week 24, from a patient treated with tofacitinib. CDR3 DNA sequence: TGTGCCAGCAGCTTAGGGGGCTTGGGTTCACCCCTCCACTTT. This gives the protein CASSLGGLGSPLHF.